This T cell receptor (beta chain) was sequenced in a study of CD8 T cells in ankylosing spondylitis. Notes on the study in general: As reported, disease-linked clones showed significant enrichment in matched ankylosing spondylitis synovial fluid.

Each TCR beta library was made by quantitative 5'-RACE that incorporated molecular barcodes. Each CDR3 protein gets one entry after TCRdb re-called the 5' RACE reads with MiXCR. The sample yields 250,000 to 300,000 distinct CDR3 sequences, roughly 20% seen once. A note on this clonotype: Its antigen is undetermined.

V was clipped by 6 bases and J by 5 bases; unmatched bases: 11. This CDR3 is built from 17 residues. The TCR originated in a male donor with ankylosing spondylitis or in good health (not recorded which). Sequenced material: blood, either unsorted or a sorted T cell fraction (not recorded which). This sequence joins TRBV12-3 or TRBV12-4 and TRBJ2-3; 13 bases line up with TRBD2. The CDR3 is CASSARLAGGRGDTQYF. In DNA, the CDR3 is TGTGCCAGCAGCGCCAGACTAGCGGGGGGCCGAGGAGATACGCAGTATTTT.